These 26 T cell receptor beta chains were sequenced from one sample in a study of blood T cell repertoires in COVID-19. Some clones are missing from TCRdb's copy, which holds only in-frame ones; the method was immunoSEQ multiplex PCR. This table has a few hundred thousand clones, 75% to 90% appearing once. Sequenced sample: PBMCs or T cells enriched from blood (not recorded which). The source of these receptors is a man between 18 and 29 years old who had recovered from COVID-19.

The V gene is TRBV6-6, the J gene TRBJ1-6; maybe TRBD1 (6 bases). Trimming took 4 bases from V and 4 from J, leaving 11 bases between them. The CDR3 totals 15 residues. Germline V CDR1 and CDR2: MNHNY, SVGAGI (reference sequence). Written as DNA, the CDR3 is TGTGCCAGCAGTTCAACGACAGGTTATAATTCACCCCTCCACTTT. Amino acids: CASSSTTGYNSPLHF.

The CDR3 DNA follows: TGTGCCAGCAGCTTGGGAGTGGCGGATTCGCGAGGCTACACCTTC. Translated, it gives CASSLGVADSRGYTF. The chain uses TRBV5-4 and TRBJ1-2; D gene ambiguous. V dropped 0 bases and J dropped 8 bases, with 17 bases sitting between them. This CDR3 is built from 15 residues. Germline V gene lookup returns CDR1 SGHNT and CDR2 YYREEE (reference sequence).

This clone was observed once. The chain recombines TRBV7-2 with TRBJ2-2; 10 bases agree with TRBD2. Germline trimming cut 3 bases from V and 2 bases from J; bases unmatched to any gene: 12. This CDR3 contains 19 residues. The germline V gene has CDR1 SGHTA and CDR2 FQGNSA. In DNA, the CDR3 is TGTGCCAGCAGCTTCCCCGGACTAGCGGCGGTAGCTAACACCGGGGAGCTGTTTTTT. As protein: CASSFPGLAAVANTGELFF.

The rearrangement uses TRBV2 and TRBJ1-2; D is ambiguous. CDR3 size: 13 residues. The V end lost 6 bases, the J end lost 6 bases, and 14 bases lay between the germline ends. Germline V gene data show CDR1 as SNHLY and CDR2 as FYNNEI. The CDR3 sequence: CASSIGWRDGYTF. The CDR3 nucleotides read TGTGCCAGCAGCATAGGGTGGAGGGATGGCTACACCTTC.

The genes are TRBV10-1 and TRBJ2-1, with 9 bases lining up with TRBD1. The CDR3 spans 12 residues. Germline CDR1 is WNHNN and CDR2 is SYGVQD (reference sequence). The V segment lost 1 base and the J segment 15 bases; nucleotides outside the gene matches: 4. The CDR3 DNA reads as TGCGCCAGCAGTGAGTATGGACAGGGGCCGTTCTTC. Its translation: CASSEYGQGPFF.

The chain has TRBV27 and TRBJ2-1; tentatively, D is TRBD2 (6 bases). This CDR3 spans 15 amino acids. Germline CDR1 and CDR2: MNHEY and SMNVEV (reference sequence). Trimming shortened V by 4 bases and J by 2 bases, and 12 bases separated the two germline ends. The DNA of the CDR3 is TGTGCCAGCAGTTCGGGGCGGGGTCCCTACAATGAGCAGTTCTTC. Amino acid sequence: CASSSGRGPYNEQFF.

V and J are TRBV5-1 and TRBJ2-1, with no clear D. This CDR3 has 15 amino acids. V lost 0 bases to trimming and J lost 7 bases, with 14 bases between them. Germline V gives CDR1 SGHRS, CDR2 YFSETQ. CDR3 DNA sequence: TGCGCCAGCAGCTTGGGATCCCCGCAGGTGAATGAGCAGTTCTTC. Protein sequence: CASSLGSPQVNEQFF.

The chain recombines TRBV5-1 with TRBJ2-3; 8 bases fit TRBD1. Germline loops: CDR1 SGHRS, CDR2 YFSETQ. CDR3 length: 14 residues. J gave up 4 bases and V 5 bases, and 6 bases lay outside the gene matches. This CDR3 is CASRSDRAPDTQYF. The CDR3 DNA follows: TGCGCCAGCAGATCGGACAGGGCCCCAGATACGCAGTATTTT. The whole variable domain, filled in from reference TRBV5-1 and TRBJ2-3, reads KAGVTQTPRYLIKTRGQQVTLSCSPISGHRSVSWYQQTPGQGLQFLFEYFSETQRNKGNFPGRFSGRQFSNSRSEMNVSTLELGDSALYLCASRSDRAPDTQYFGPGTRLTVL.

This clone was counted only a few times. J is TRBJ2-2 and V is TRBV10-1; D is unresolved. The CDR3 is 12 amino acids. CDR1 and CDR2 from the germline V gene are WNHNN and SYGVQD (reference sequence). Trimming shortened V by 5 bases and J by 3 bases, and 4 bases separated the two germline ends. For the CDR3, the DNA is TGCGCCAGCAGTCCCTACACCGGGGAGCTGTTTTTT. It encodes CASSPYTGELFF.

The chain couples TRBV3-1 (or the pseudogene TRBV3-2) to TRBJ2-7; D call uncertain. The CDR3 is 14 residues long. CDR1 and CDR2 (germline): LGHDT, YNNKEL (reference sequence). V was trimmed by 1 base and J by 0 bases, leaving 7 bases between them. The CDR3 region is CASSQVLNSYEQYF. CDR3 sequence (DNA): TGTGCCAGCAGCCAAGTCCTAAACTCCTACGAGCAGTACTTC.

The V call is TRBV6-5, the J call TRBJ2-7, with a weak D call TRBD1 (6 bases). V lost 6 bases to trimming and J lost 6 bases, with 12 bases between them. CDR1 and CDR2 from the germline V gene are MNHEY and SVGAGI. The CDR3 extends over 12 amino acids. The CDR3 here is CASRGGFSEQYF. CDR3 sequence (DNA): TGTGCCAGCAGAGGGGGTTTTAGCGAGCAGTACTTC.

The chain has TRBV11-1 and TRBJ2-1, with D tentatively TRBD1 (5 bases). CDR1 SGHAT and CDR2 FQDESV come from the germline V gene (reference sequence). The CDR3 has 13 amino acids. V was shortened by 6 bases and J by 3 bases, with 9 bases between the two germline ends. CDR3 bases: TGTGCCAGCAGGACGACAGACTACAATGAGCAGTTCTTC. It yields the protein CASRTTDYNEQFF.

DNA of the CDR3: TGTGCCAGCAGCGTACAGGGAACTAATGAAAAACTGTTTTTT. This sequence encodes CASSVQGTNEKLFF. The rearrangement joins TRBV9 to TRBJ1-4; possibly TRBD1 for D (5 bases). The V end was cut by 1 base, the J end by 1 base, with 5 bases between. Germline V gene data show CDR1 as SGDLS and CDR2 as YYNGEE. This CDR3 region has 14 residues.

This clone has only a few counts. CDR3 residues: CASSLGQFNQPQHF. Written as DNA, the CDR3 is TGTGCCAGCAGCCTAGGACAGTTCAATCAGCCCCAGCATTTT. V is TRBV16 and J is TRBJ1-5; possible D gene TRBD1, 6 bases. Trimming took 4 bases from V and 3 from J, leaving 10 bases between them. This CDR3 region has 14 residues. Germline CDR1 KGHSY, CDR2 FQNENV. Based on the CDR3 plus reference TRBV16 and TRBJ1-5, the full variable domain is GEEVAQTPKHLVRGEGQKAKLYCAPIKGHSYVFWYQQVLKNEFKFLISFQNENVFDETGMPKERFSAKCLPNSPCSLEIQATKLEDSAVYFCASSLGQFNQPQHFGDGTRLSIL.

The J gene is TRBJ2-1, the V gene TRBV19; possible D gene TRBD2, 6 bases. V lost 3 bases to trimming and J lost 8 bases, with 17 bases between them. This CDR3 spans 15 amino acids. Germline V lookup: CDR1 LNHDA, CDR2 SQIVND (reference sequence). In DNA form, the CDR3 reads TGTGCCAGTAGTATGGGGGGAACCTGGGTTGATGAGCAGTTCTTC. This translates into CASSMGGTWVDEQFF.

The CDR3 nucleotides are TGTGCCAGCTCACCCCGGACTGTGTCTGAAGCTTTCTTT. As protein: CASSPRTVSEAFF. The chain employs TRBV18 and TRBJ1-1; D not certain. V was pared by 3 bases and J by 6 bases, with 11 bases between. The germline V gene has CDR1 KGHSH and CDR2 LQKENI. The CDR3 runs to 13 residues. Variable domain in full (rest from reference TRBV18 and TRBJ1-1): NAGVMQNPRHLVRRRGQEARLRCSPMKGHSHVYWYRQLPEEGLKFMVYLQKENIIDESGMPKERFSAEFPKEGPSILRIQQVVRGDSAAYFCASSPRTVSEAFFGQGTRLTVV.

This clone was counted once. CDR3 region: CATQTGGQPPLGYTF. The CDR3 nucleotides are TGTGCCACCCAGACAGGGGGTCAGCCCCCATTGGGCTACACCTTC. The rearrangement links TRBV6-5 to TRBJ1-2; 9 bases agree with TRBD1. Trimming at V came to 10 bases and at J to 8 bases, leaving 17 bases not matched to a gene. Per the germline V gene, CDR1 is MNHEY and CDR2 is SVGAGI. The CDR3 totals 15 residues.

V gene TRBV5-1 combines with J gene TRBJ2-1; a weak D match, TRBD2 (5 bases). Germline V gene lookup returns CDR1 SGHRS and CDR2 YFSETQ. This CDR3 comprises 15 residues. V gave up 0 bases and J gave up 7 bases, with 14 bases separating them. The CDR3 sequence: CASSLDLTGGNEQFF. Written as DNA, the CDR3 is TGCGCCAGCAGCTTGGACTTAACGGGCGGGAATGAGCAGTTCTTC. Together with reference TRBV5-1 and TRBJ2-1, the CDR3 gives the full variable domain: KAGVTQTPRYLIKTRGQQVTLSCSPISGHRSVSWYQQTPGQGLQFLFEYFSETQRNKGNFPGRFSGRQFSNSRSEMNVSTLELGDSALYLCASSLDLTGGNEQFFGPGTRLTVL.

The chain links TRBV3-1 (or the pseudogene TRBV3-2) to TRBJ2-7; D might be TRBD2 (5 bases). The CDR3 consists of 13 residues. Germline V gene data show CDR1 as LGHDT and CDR2 as YNNKEL (reference sequence). Trimming shortened V by 3 bases and J by 6 bases, and 12 bases separated the two germline ends. In DNA, the CDR3 is TGTGCCAGCAGCCAGGCAGGAGGTATCGAGCAGTACTTC. Amino acids: CASSQAGGIEQYF.

The chain links TRBV5-4 to TRBJ1-2; TRBD1 matches 9 bases. V lost 2 bases to trimming and J lost 3 bases; unmatched junction nucleotides: 8. Germline V gene lookup returns CDR1 SGHNT and CDR2 YYREEE (reference sequence). The CDR3 is made up of 16 amino acids. CDR3: CASSLLDRGLDYGYTF. Here the CDR3 DNA reads TGTGCCAGCAGCTTACTGGACAGGGGTCTTGACTATGGCTACACCTTC.

CDR3 residues: CAAGGGSPADTQYF. The CDR3 DNA sequence: TGTGCCGCCGGGGGGGGATCGCCCGCAGATACGCAGTATTTT. The chain employs TRBV10-3 and TRBJ2-3; 8 positions agree with TRBD2. V lost 11 bases, J lost 4 bases, and 11 bases stayed unmatched. In germline, CDR1 is ENHRY, CDR2 SYGVKD. The CDR3 contains 14 residues.

V and J are TRBV5-8 and TRBJ1-2; no firm D call. Per germline, CDR1 SGHTS and CDR2 YDEGEE. Trimming pared 4 bases from V and 13 bases from J, leaving 17 bases between. The CDR3 length is 12 residues. In DNA, the CDR3 is TGTGCCAGCAGCCCGCTTCGAGGTATCCCCACCTTC. Translation gives CASSPLRGIPTF.

Turning to this clone: Other DNA sequences in the same sample also yield this CDR3. CDR3 sequence (DNA): TGTGCCAGCAGTTTACAGGGTAGCTCCTACGAGCAGTACTTC. This sequence encodes CASSLQGSSYEQYF. The chain combines TRBV27 with TRBJ2-7; a possible D gene is TRBD1 (5 bases). The CDR3 consists of 14 residues. Looked up from germline, CDR1 is MNHEY and CDR2 is SMNVEV (reference sequence). V was cut by 2 bases and J by 0 bases, with 8 bases left in between.

The rearrangement links TRBV15 to TRBJ2-7; D might be TRBD1 (5 bases). The CDR3 length is 14 residues. Trimming took 0 bases from V and 5 from J, leaving 11 bases between them. Germline lookup yields CDR1 LNHNV and CDR2 YYDKDF (reference sequence). The CDR3 loop reads CATSREQAADEQYF. CDR3 DNA: TGTGCCACCAGCAGAGAACAGGCGGCAGACGAGCAGTACTTC.

The rearrangement links TRBV10-3 to TRBJ1-1; D is perhaps TRBD1 (5 bases). Per germline, CDR1 ENHRY and CDR2 SYGVKD. Trimming took off 10 bases at V and 0 bases at J, with 9 bases between the two ends. CDR3 length: 12 amino acids. Written as DNA, the CDR3 is TGTGCCACCAGGGCCATGAACACTGAAGCTTTCTTT. Protein product: CATRAMNTEAFF.

The chain has TRBV4-3 and TRBJ2-1, with TRBD2 matching over 9 bases. With V trimmed by 3 bases and J by 7 bases, 7 bases remained unmatched. This CDR3 is built from 15 residues. The germline V gene has CDR1 LGHNA and CDR2 YSLEER. In DNA form, the CDR3 reads TGCGCCAGCAGCCAGACCCCGCGGGGGGGAAATGAGCAGTTCTTC. Translated: CASSQTPRGGNEQFF.